This is a list of T cell receptor beta chains from one sample in a study of T cells after yellow fever vaccination. One entry per CDR3 protein, called by TCRdb with MiXCR from the 5' RACE reads. The repertoire has approximately 160,000 distinct CDR3 sequences, around 9% of them found once; the top ten carry approximately 35%. The starting material was CD8+ T cells sorted from PBMCs, obtained 45 days after the yellow fever booster vaccination. These receptors came from a man between 18 and 29 years old who received the YFV17D yellow fever vaccine. CDR3s include the opening cysteine and the closing phenylalanine or tryptophan. D genes are given only for firm matches. Part of the rows lack a size; the others show once, few, many or a class for expanded clones.

abundance: few; j_gene: TRBJ2-3; v_gene: TRBV5-1; d_gene: TRBD2; CDR3aa: CASSLGTRVEDTQYF; CDR3nt: TGCGCCAGCAGCTTGGGGACTAGGGTCGAAGATACGCAGTATTTT
abundance: .; j_gene: TRBJ2-1; v_gene: TRBV7-9; d_gene: .; CDR3aa: CASSSHEQFF; CDR3nt: TGTGCCAGCAGCTCTCATGAGCAGTTCTTC
abundance: .; j_gene: TRBJ1-1; v_gene: TRBV5-1; d_gene: TRBD1; CDR3aa: CASSPGQGPEAFF; CDR3nt: TGCGCCAGCAGCCCGGGACAGGGCCCTGAAGCTTTCTTT
abundance: many; j_gene: TRBJ2-1; v_gene: TRBV12-3/TRBV12-4; d_gene: TRBD1; CDR3aa: CASSGDTGGFSEQFF; CDR3nt: TGTGCCAGCAGTGGCGATACAGGGGGGTTTAGTGAGCAGTTCTTC
abundance: few; j_gene: TRBJ2-7; v_gene: TRBV6-1; d_gene: TRBD1; CDR3aa: CASRERQGSFHEQYF; CDR3nt: TGTGCCAGCAGAGAAAGACAGGGGTCTTTCCACGAGCAGTACTTC
abundance: .; j_gene: TRBJ2-5; v_gene: TRBV5-4; d_gene: .; CDR3aa: CASSLVGAGTRVSQETQYF; CDR3nt: TGTGCCAGCAGCTTGGTAGGCGCCGGGACTCGGGTTAGTCAAGAGACCCAGTACTTC
abundance: many; j_gene: TRBJ1-2; v_gene: TRBV27; d_gene: .; CDR3aa: CASSLVQANLEGYTF; CDR3nt: TGTGCCAGCAGTTTAGTACAGGCCAATCTGGAGGGCTACACCTTC
abundance: .; j_gene: TRBJ1-4; v_gene: TRBV9; d_gene: .; CDR3aa: CASSVDGRLNEKLFF; CDR3nt: TGTGCCAGCAGCGTAGACGGCAGACTTAATGAAAAACTGTTTTTT
abundance: few; j_gene: TRBJ2-3; v_gene: TRBV7-6; d_gene: TRBD2; CDR3aa: CASSLEASGGKRDTQYF; CDR3nt: TGTGCCAGCAGCTTAGAGGCTAGCGGGGGCAAACGGGATACGCAGTATTTT
abundance: .; j_gene: TRBJ1-2; v_gene: TRBV29-1; d_gene: .; CDR3aa: CSVSGNYGYTF; CDR3nt: TGCAGCGTTTCCGGTAACTATGGCTACACCTTC
abundance: .; j_gene: TRBJ2-7; v_gene: TRBV4-1; d_gene: .; CDR3aa: CASSPSEDYEQYF; CDR3nt: TGCGCCAGCAGCCCGTCCGAGGACTACGAGCAGTACTTC
abundance: few; j_gene: TRBJ1-3; v_gene: TRBV12-3/TRBV12-4; d_gene: .; CDR3aa: CASSFPSGNTIYF; CDR3nt: TGTGCCAGCAGTTTCCCCTCTGGAAACACCATATATTTT
abundance: many; j_gene: TRBJ2-2; v_gene: TRBV7-9; d_gene: .; CDR3aa: CASSSRGGGNTGELFF; CDR3nt: TGTGCCAGCAGCTCCCGTGGAGGGGGGAACACCGGGGAGCTGTTTTTT
abundance: few; j_gene: TRBJ1-2; v_gene: TRBV19; d_gene: TRBD1; CDR3aa: CASSSRGQGYYGYTF; CDR3nt: TGTGCCAGTAGTTCGAGGGGACAGGGCTACTATGGCTACACCTTC
abundance: few; j_gene: TRBJ2-5; v_gene: TRBV9; d_gene: .; CDR3aa: CASSGPSTGFYETQYF; CDR3nt: TGTGCCAGCAGCGGTCCCTCAACAGGGTTCTACGAGACCCAGTACTTC
abundance: .; j_gene: TRBJ1-5; v_gene: TRBV6-6; d_gene: .; CDR3aa: CASKPSGRAGEPQHF; CDR3nt: TGTGCCAGCAAACCCTCCGGCAGGGCGGGGGAGCCCCAGCATTTT
abundance: few; j_gene: TRBJ2-5; v_gene: TRBV7-6; d_gene: .; CDR3aa: CASSFTYPPAGETQYF; CDR3nt: TGTGCCAGCAGCTTCACCTATCCCCCGGCTGGGGAGACCCAGTACTTC
abundance: .; j_gene: TRBJ1-2; v_gene: TRBV4-1; d_gene: .; CDR3aa: CASSSSPGARGYTF; CDR3nt: TGCGCCAGCAGCTCCTCACCGGGGGCGAGGGGCTACACCTTC
abundance: few; j_gene: TRBJ1-5; v_gene: TRBV7-2; d_gene: TRBD1; CDR3aa: CASSLWGQGNQPQHF; CDR3nt: TGTGCCAGCAGCTTATGGGGACAGGGGAATCAGCCCCAGCATTTT
abundance: few; j_gene: TRBJ1-6; v_gene: TRBV5-1; d_gene: .; CDR3aa: CASSLYGLGDSPLHF; CDR3nt: TGCGCCAGCAGCTTGTACGGGCTCGGCGATTCACCCCTCCACTTT
abundance: many; j_gene: TRBJ2-1; v_gene: TRBV4-1; d_gene: .; CDR3aa: CASSQEGASDEQFF; CDR3nt: TGCGCCAGCAGCCAAGAAGGGGCCTCGGATGAGCAGTTCTTC
abundance: .; j_gene: TRBJ1-2; v_gene: TRBV5-6; d_gene: .; CDR3aa: CASSLSQYGYTF; CDR3nt: TGTGCCAGCAGCTTGTCACAGTATGGCTACACCTTC
abundance: many; j_gene: TRBJ2-1; v_gene: TRBV10-3; d_gene: .; CDR3aa: CAISEERNSYNEQFF; CDR3nt: TGTGCCATCAGTGAGGAGCGGAACTCCTACAATGAGCAGTTCTTC
abundance: .; j_gene: TRBJ1-2; v_gene: TRBV12-5; d_gene: .; CDR3aa: CASALQGNYGYTF; CDR3nt: TGTGCTAGTGCCCTCCAGGGAAACTATGGCTACACCTTC
abundance: many; j_gene: TRBJ1-3; v_gene: TRBV25-1; d_gene: .; CDR3aa: CASSESQGPVFDTIYF; CDR3nt: TGTGCCAGCAGTGAATCCCAGGGCCCAGTTTTTGACACCATATATTTT
abundance: few; j_gene: TRBJ2-7; v_gene: TRBV19; d_gene: TRBD1; CDR3aa: CASSTGTGNYEQYF; CDR3nt: TGTGCCAGTAGTACCGGGACAGGGAACTACGAGCAGTACTTC
abundance: few; j_gene: TRBJ1-1; v_gene: TRBV7-3; d_gene: .; CDR3aa: CASSLVGRTEAFF; CDR3nt: TGTGCCAGCAGCTTAGTGGGTCGGACTGAAGCTTTCTTT
abundance: few; j_gene: TRBJ2-2; v_gene: TRBV6-5; d_gene: .; CDR3aa: CASSEFSRESGGELFF; CDR3nt: TGTGCCAGCAGTGAATTCTCCCGGGAGTCTGGCGGGGAGCTGTTTTTT
abundance: .; j_gene: TRBJ2-3; v_gene: TRBV20-1; d_gene: .; CDR3aa: CSARERASLDTQYF; CDR3nt: TGCAGTGCTAGAGAAAGGGCTTCCCTTGATACGCAGTATTTT
abundance: .; j_gene: TRBJ2-5; v_gene: TRBV6-1; d_gene: .; CDR3aa: CASRARGAETQYF; CDR3nt: TGTGCCAGCAGGGCCCGGGGGGCCGAGACCCAGTACTTC
abundance: .; j_gene: TRBJ2-5; v_gene: TRBV5-1; d_gene: .; CDR3aa: CASSLAGSLEETQYF; CDR3nt: TGCGCCAGCAGCTTGGCCGGTAGTTTGGAGGAGACCCAGTACTTC
abundance: .; j_gene: TRBJ2-1; v_gene: TRBV5-1; d_gene: TRBD1; CDR3aa: CASSLKTGTNEQFF; CDR3nt: TGCGCCAGCAGCCTAAAGACAGGGACCAATGAGCAGTTCTTC
abundance: .; j_gene: TRBJ1-2; v_gene: TRBV18; d_gene: TRBD1; CDR3aa: CASSPGTGGSDGYTF; CDR3nt: TGTGCCAGCTCGCCCGGGACAGGGGGCTCGGATGGCTACACCTTC
abundance: few; j_gene: TRBJ2-5; v_gene: TRBV12-3/TRBV12-4; d_gene: TRBD2; CDR3aa: CASSHGLAGWKTQYF; CDR3nt: TGTGCCAGCAGTCATGGACTAGCGGGGTGGAAGACCCAGTACTTC
abundance: few; j_gene: TRBJ1-5; v_gene: TRBV19; d_gene: .; CDR3aa: CASSPGLHSNQPQHF; CDR3nt: TGTGCCAGTTCTCCGGGACTACATAGCAATCAGCCCCAGCATTTT
abundance: .; j_gene: TRBJ1-2; v_gene: TRBV6-5; d_gene: .; CDR3aa: CASSSPGAYYGYTF; CDR3nt: TGTGCCAGCAGTTCACCCGGGGCGTACTATGGCTACACCTTC
abundance: few; j_gene: TRBJ1-2; v_gene: TRBV19; d_gene: .; CDR3aa: CASSTAGHFTGYGYTF; CDR3nt: TGTGCCAGTAGTACAGCGGGACACTTCACGGGCTATGGCTACACCTTC
abundance: .; j_gene: TRBJ2-4; v_gene: TRBV4-1; d_gene: .; CDR3aa: CASSQARSGYTKNIQYF; CDR3nt: TGCGCCAGCAGCCAAGCCCGCTCAGGCTACACCAAAAACATTCAGTACTTC
abundance: .; j_gene: TRBJ2-7; v_gene: TRBV2; d_gene: TRBD1; CDR3aa: CASRRGGHEQYF; CDR3nt: TGTGCCAGCAGGCGAGGGGGCCACGAGCAGTACTTC
abundance: .; j_gene: TRBJ2-4; v_gene: TRBV7-9; d_gene: .; CDR3aa: CASSGSTVTAKNIQYF; CDR3nt: TGTGCCAGCAGCGGATCGACTGTTACGGCCAAAAACATTCAGTACTTC
abundance: .; j_gene: TRBJ2-1; v_gene: TRBV5-1; d_gene: .; CDR3aa: CASRPPPRYRYNEQFF; CDR3nt: TGCGCCAGCAGACCACCCCCACGGTACCGATACAATGAGCAGTTCTTC
abundance: few; j_gene: TRBJ2-5; v_gene: TRBV29-1; d_gene: TRBD2; CDR3aa: CSVDRTSGEGAQYF; CDR3nt: TGCAGCGTTGATCGGACTAGCGGGGAGGGGGCCCAGTACTTC
abundance: .; j_gene: TRBJ2-2; v_gene: TRBV12-3/TRBV12-4; d_gene: .; CDR3aa: CASSLGASTGELFF; CDR3nt: TGTGCCAGCAGTTTAGGTGCCAGCACCGGGGAGCTGTTTTTT
abundance: few; j_gene: TRBJ2-2; v_gene: TRBV21-1; d_gene: .; CDR3aa: CASSKLAICGELFF; CDR3nt: TGTGCCAGCAGCAAACTGGCCATCTGCGGGGAGCTGTTTTTT
abundance: .; j_gene: TRBJ1-6; v_gene: TRBV7-9; d_gene: .; CDR3aa: CASNPAGRTSPLHF; CDR3nt: TGTGCCAGCAACCCAGCAGGGAGAACCTCACCCCTCCACTTT
abundance: many; j_gene: TRBJ1-2; v_gene: TRBV12-3/TRBV12-4; d_gene: .; CDR3aa: CASSWGDGYGYTF; CDR3nt: TGTGCCAGCAGTTGGGGGGATGGCTATGGCTACACCTTC
abundance: many; j_gene: TRBJ2-1; v_gene: TRBV6-5; d_gene: .; CDR3aa: CASSYSGNEQFF; CDR3nt: TGTGCCAGCAGTTACTCGGGCAATGAGCAGTTCTTC
abundance: many; j_gene: TRBJ1-1; v_gene: TRBV7-9; d_gene: .; CDR3aa: CASSPHAGADTEAFF; CDR3nt: TGTGCCAGCAGCCCCCATGCGGGTGCCGACACTGAAGCTTTCTTT
abundance: many; j_gene: TRBJ2-1; v_gene: TRBV5-1; d_gene: .; CDR3aa: CASSLVPGINEQFF; CDR3nt: TGCGCCAGCAGCTTGGTCCCAGGAATCAATGAGCAGTTCTTC
abundance: many; j_gene: TRBJ2-7; v_gene: TRBV5-1; d_gene: TRBD1; CDR3aa: CASSWTGGRNEQYF; CDR3nt: TGCGCCAGCAGCTGGACAGGGGGGAGAAACGAGCAGTACTTC
abundance: .; j_gene: TRBJ2-3; v_gene: TRBV7-3; d_gene: .; CDR3aa: CASSYGYTDTQYF; CDR3nt: TGTGCCAGCAGCTACGGATACACAGATACGCAGTATTTT
abundance: few; j_gene: TRBJ2-7; v_gene: TRBV5-1; d_gene: TRBD1; CDR3aa: CASSARGQGQGVEQYF; CDR3nt: TGCGCCAGCAGCGCACGGGGACAGGGGCAAGGGGTCGAGCAGTACTTC
abundance: many; j_gene: TRBJ2-2; v_gene: TRBV20-1; d_gene: .; CDR3aa: CSASPGGELFF; CDR3nt: TGCAGTGCTAGTCCCGGCGGGGAGCTGTTTTTT
abundance: few; j_gene: TRBJ1-1; v_gene: TRBV21-1; d_gene: .; CDR3aa: CASSKGRRDRWNTEAFF; CDR3nt: TGTGCCAGCAGCAAAGGGAGAAGGGACCGATGGAACACTGAAGCTTTCTTT